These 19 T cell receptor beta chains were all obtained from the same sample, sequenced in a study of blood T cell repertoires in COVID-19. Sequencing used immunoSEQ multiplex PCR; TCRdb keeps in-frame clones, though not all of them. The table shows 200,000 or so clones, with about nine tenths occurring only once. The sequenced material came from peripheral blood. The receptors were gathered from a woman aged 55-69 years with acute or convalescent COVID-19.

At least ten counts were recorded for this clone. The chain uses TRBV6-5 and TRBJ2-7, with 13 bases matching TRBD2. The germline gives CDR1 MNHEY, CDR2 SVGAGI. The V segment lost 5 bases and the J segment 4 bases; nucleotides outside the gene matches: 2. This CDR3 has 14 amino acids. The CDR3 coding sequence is TGTGCCAGCAGTACTAGCGGGGGGGCTTACGAGCAGTACTTC. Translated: CASSTSGGAYEQYF.

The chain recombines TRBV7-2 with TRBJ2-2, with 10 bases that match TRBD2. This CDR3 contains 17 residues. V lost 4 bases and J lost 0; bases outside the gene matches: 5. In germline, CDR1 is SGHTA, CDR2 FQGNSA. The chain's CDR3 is CASSSNSGRPNTGELFF. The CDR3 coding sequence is TGTGCCAGCAGCTCGAATAGCGGGAGGCCGAACACCGGGGAGCTGTTTTTT.

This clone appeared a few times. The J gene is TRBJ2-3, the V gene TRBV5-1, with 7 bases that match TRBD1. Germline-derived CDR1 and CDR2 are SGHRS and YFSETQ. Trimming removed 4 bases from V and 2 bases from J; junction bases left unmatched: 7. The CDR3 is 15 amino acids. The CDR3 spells CASSPKGALTDTQYF. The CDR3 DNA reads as TGCGCCAGCAGCCCGAAGGGGGCGCTCACAGATACGCAGTATTTT.

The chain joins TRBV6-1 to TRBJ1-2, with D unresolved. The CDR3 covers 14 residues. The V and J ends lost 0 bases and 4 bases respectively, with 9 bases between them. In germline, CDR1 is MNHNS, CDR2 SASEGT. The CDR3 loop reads CASSEATRSYGYTF. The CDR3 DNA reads TGTGCCAGCAGTGAAGCCACCCGGAGCTATGGCTACACCTTC.

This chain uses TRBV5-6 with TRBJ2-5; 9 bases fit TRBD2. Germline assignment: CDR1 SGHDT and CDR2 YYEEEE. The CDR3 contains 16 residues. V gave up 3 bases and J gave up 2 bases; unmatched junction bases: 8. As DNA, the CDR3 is TGTGCCAGCAGCTATGGGCTAGCGGGGATTCAAGAGACCCAGTACTTC. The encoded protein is CASSYGLAGIQETQYF.

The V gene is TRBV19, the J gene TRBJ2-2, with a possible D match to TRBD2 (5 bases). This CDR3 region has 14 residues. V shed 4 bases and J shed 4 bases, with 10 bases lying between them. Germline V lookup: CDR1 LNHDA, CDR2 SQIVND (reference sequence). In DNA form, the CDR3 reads TGTGCCAGTAGTAATCCGGGAAGCACCGGGGAGCTGTTTTTT. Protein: CASSNPGSTGELFF.

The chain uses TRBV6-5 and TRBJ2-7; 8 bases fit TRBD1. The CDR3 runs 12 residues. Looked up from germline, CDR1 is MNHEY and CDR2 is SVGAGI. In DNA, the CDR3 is TGTGCGACCGGACAGGGATCCTACGAGCAGTACTTC. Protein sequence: CATGQGSYEQYF.

For the CDR3, the DNA is TGTGCCAGCAACCGAAGCCTGGAATTAGCCTGCTACGAGCAGTACTTC. This codes for CASNRSLELACYEQYF. The rearrangement joins TRBV27 to TRBJ2-7; D call uncertain. Germline CDR1 reads MNHEY; CDR2 reads SMNVEV (reference sequence). Trimming removed 7 bases at V and 3 bases at J, with 22 bases between. The length of the CDR3 is 16 residues.

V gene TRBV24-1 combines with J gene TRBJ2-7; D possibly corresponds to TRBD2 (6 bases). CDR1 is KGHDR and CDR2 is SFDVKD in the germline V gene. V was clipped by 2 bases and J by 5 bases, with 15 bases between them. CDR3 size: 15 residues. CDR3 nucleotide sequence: TGTGCCACCAGTGATTCCAGAGGGGACTGGGACGAGCAGTACTTC. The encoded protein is CATSDSRGDWDEQYF.

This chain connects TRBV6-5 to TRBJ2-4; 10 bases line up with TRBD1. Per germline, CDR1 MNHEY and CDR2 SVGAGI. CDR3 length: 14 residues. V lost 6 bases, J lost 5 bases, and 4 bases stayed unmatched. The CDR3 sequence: CASREGQGQNIQYF. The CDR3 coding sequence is TGTGCCAGCAGGGAGGGACAGGGGCAAAACATTCAGTACTTC.

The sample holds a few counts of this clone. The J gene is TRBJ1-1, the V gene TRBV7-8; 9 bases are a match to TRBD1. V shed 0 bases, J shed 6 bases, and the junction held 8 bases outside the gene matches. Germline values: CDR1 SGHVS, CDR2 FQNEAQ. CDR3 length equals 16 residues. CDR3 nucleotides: TGTGCCAGCAGCTTAGCGCAGGGGACAGGGTTTGCTGAAGCTTTCTTT. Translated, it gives CASSLAQGTGFAEAFF.

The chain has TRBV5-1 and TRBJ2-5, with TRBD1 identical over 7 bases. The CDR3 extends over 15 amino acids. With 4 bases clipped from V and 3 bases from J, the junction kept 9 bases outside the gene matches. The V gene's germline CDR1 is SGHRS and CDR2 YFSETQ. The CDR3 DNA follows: TGCGCCAGCAGCGAAACACCCGGGACAGAAGAGACCCAGTACTTC. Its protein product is CASSETPGTEETQYF. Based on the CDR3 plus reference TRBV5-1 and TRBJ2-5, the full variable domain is KAGVTQTPRYLIKTRGQQVTLSCSPISGHRSVSWYQQTPGQGLQFLFEYFSETQRNKGNFPGRFSGRQFSNSRSEMNVSTLELGDSALYLCASSETPGTEETQYFGPGTRLLVL.

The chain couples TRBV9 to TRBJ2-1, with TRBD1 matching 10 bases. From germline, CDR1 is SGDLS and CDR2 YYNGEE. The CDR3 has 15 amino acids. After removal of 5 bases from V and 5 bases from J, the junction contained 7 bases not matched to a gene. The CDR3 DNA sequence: TGTGCCAGCAGGAGGACAGGGGGGGCCAACAATGAGCAGTTCTTC. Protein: CASRRTGGANNEQFF.

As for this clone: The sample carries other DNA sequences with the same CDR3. CDR3 protein: CASSGTGGRETQYF. The CDR3 DNA follows: TGCGCCAGCAGCGGGACAGGGGGGCGAGAGACCCAGTACTTC. V gene TRBV5-1 combines with J gene TRBJ2-5; 11 bases are shared with TRBD1. CDR1 is SGHRS, CDR2 YFSETQ, per germline. With 4 bases clipped from V and 4 bases from J, the junction kept 3 bases outside the gene matches. There are 14 residues in the CDR3.

The CDR3 region is CASRSGDSYNEQFF. In DNA form, the CDR3 reads TGTGCCAGCAGGAGCGGGGACTCCTACAATGAGCAGTTCTTC. The gene calls are TRBV6-5 and TRBJ2-1, with 7 bases matching TRBD2. Germline-derived CDR1 and CDR2 are MNHEY and SVGAGI. Trimming cost V 6 bases and J 0 bases; bases outside gene matches: 2. CDR3 length equals 14 residues.

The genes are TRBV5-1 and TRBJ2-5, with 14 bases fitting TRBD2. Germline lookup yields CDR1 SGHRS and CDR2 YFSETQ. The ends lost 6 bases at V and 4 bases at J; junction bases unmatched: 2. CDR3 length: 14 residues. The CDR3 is CASTGLAGVETQYF. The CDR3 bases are TGCGCCAGCACGGGACTAGCGGGGGTAGAGACCCAGTACTTC.

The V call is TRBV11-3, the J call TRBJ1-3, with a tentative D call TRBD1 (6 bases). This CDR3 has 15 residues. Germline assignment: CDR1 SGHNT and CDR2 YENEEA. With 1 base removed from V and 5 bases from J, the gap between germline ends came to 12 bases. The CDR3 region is CASSLGLQGRNTIYF. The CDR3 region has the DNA TGTGCCAGCAGCTTAGGTCTACAGGGAAGAAACACCATATATTTT.

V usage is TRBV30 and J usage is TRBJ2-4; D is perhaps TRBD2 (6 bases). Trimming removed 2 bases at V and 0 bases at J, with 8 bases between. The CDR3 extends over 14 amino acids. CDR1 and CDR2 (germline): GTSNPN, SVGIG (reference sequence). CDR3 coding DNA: TGTGCCTGGAGTAGGGGACTAGCCAAAAACATTCAGTACTTC. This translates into CAWSRGLAKNIQYF.

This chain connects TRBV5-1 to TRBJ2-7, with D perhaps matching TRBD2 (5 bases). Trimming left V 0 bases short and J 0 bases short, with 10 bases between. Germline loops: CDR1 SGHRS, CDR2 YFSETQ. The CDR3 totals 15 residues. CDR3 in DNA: TGCGCCAGCAGCTTGGTGGGCGGGCTCTCCTACGAGCAGTACTTC. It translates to CASSLVGGLSYEQYF. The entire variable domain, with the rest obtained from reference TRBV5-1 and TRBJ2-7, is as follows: KAGVTQTPRYLIKTRGQQVTLSCSPISGHRSVSWYQQTPGQGLQFLFEYFSETQRNKGNFPGRFSGRQFSNSRSEMNVSTLELGDSALYLCASSLVGGLSYEQYFGPGTRLTVT.